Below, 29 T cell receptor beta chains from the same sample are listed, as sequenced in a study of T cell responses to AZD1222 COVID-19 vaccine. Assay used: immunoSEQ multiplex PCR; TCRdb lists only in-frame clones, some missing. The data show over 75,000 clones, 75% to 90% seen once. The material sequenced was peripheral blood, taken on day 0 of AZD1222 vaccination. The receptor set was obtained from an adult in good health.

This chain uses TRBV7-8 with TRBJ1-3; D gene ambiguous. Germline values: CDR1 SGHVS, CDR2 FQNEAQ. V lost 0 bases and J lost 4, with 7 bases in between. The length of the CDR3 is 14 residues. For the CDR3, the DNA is TGTGCCAGCAGCTTAGCCGGGGAGGGAAACACCATATATTTT. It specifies CASSLAGEGNTIYF.

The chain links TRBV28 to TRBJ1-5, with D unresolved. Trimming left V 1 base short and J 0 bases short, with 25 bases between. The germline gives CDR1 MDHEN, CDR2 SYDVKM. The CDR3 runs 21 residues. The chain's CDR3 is CASSLLIPFTVSPYSNQPQHF. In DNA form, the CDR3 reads TGTGCCAGCAGTTTATTAATCCCTTTTACAGTTTCGCCCTATAGCAATCAGCCCCAGCATTTT.

Written as DNA, the CDR3 is TGCAGTGCCCCTTCCTACAATGAGCAGTTCTTC. Amino acid sequence: CSAPSYNEQFF. The V gene is TRBV20-1, the J gene TRBJ2-1; D unresolved. Germline CDR1 and CDR2: DFQATT and SNEGSKA (reference sequence). This CDR3 is built from 11 residues. V dropped 6 bases and J dropped 1 base, with 4 bases sitting between them.

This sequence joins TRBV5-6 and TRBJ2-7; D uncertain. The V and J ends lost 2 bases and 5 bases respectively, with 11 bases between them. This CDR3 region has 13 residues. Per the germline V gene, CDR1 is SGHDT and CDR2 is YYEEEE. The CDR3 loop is CASSFGEWDEQYF. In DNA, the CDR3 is TGTGCCAGCAGCTTCGGTGAATGGGACGAGCAGTACTTC. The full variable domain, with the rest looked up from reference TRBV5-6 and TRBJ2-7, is DAGVTQSPTHLIKTRGQQVTLRCSPKSGHDTVSWYQQALGQGPQFIFQYYEEEERQRGNFPDRFSGHQFPNYSSELNVNALLLGDSALYLCASSFGEWDEQYFGPGTRLTVT.

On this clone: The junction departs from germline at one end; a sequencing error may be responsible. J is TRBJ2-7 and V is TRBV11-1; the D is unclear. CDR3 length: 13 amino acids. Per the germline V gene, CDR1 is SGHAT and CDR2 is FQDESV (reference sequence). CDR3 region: CASRNWASDEQYF. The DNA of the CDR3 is TGTGCCAGCAGAAACTGGGCCTCCGACGAGCAGTACTTC. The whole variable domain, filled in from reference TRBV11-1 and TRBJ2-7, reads EAEVAQSPRYKITEKSQAVAFWCDPISGHATLYWYRQILGQGPELLVQFQDESVVDDSQLPKDRFSAERLKGVDSTLKIQPAELGDSAMYLCASRNWASDEQYFGPGTRLTVT.

DNA of the CDR3: TGTGCCAGCAGTGAAGTAGTAGAGCAGTACTTC. As protein: CASSEVVEQYF. The V and J genes are TRBV6-1 and TRBJ2-7, with D hard to call. CDR1 is MNHNS and CDR2 is SASEGT in the germline V gene. CDR3 length: 11 amino acids. V was cut by 1 base and J by 7 bases, with 5 bases left in between.

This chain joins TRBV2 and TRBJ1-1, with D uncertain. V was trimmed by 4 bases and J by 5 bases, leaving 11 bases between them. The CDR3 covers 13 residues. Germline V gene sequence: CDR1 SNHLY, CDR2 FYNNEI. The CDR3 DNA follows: TGTGCCAGCAGTGGACGGGCGGGGACTGAAGCTTTCTTT. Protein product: CASSGRAGTEAFF.

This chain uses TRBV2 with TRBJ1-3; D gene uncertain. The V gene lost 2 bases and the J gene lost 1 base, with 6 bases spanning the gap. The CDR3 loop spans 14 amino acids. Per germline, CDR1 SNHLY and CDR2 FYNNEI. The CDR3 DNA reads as TGTGCCAGCAGTGAATTGAGATCTGGAAACACCATATATTTT. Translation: CASSELRSGNTIYF.

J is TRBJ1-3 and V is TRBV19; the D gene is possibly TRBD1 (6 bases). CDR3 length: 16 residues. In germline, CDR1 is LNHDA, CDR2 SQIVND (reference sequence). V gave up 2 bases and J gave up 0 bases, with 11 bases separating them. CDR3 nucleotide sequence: TGTGCCAGTAGTATAATGACAGGACGCTCTGGAAACACCATATATTTT. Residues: CASSIMTGRSGNTIYF.

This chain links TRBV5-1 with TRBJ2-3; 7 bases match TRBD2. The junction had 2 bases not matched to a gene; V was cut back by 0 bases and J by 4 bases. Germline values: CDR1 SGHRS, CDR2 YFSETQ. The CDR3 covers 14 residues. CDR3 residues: CASSLGLAADTQYF. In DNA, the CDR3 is TGCGCCAGCAGCTTGGGCCTAGCGGCAGATACGCAGTATTTT.

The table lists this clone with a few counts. CDR3 nucleotides: TGCGCCAGCAAACAGGGTAGCTCCTATAATTCACCCCTCCACTTT. It yields the protein CASKQGSSYNSPLHF. This chain links TRBV5-1 with TRBJ1-6; D possibly corresponds to TRBD1 (6 bases). CDR1 is SGHRS and CDR2 is YFSETQ in the germline V gene. V was cut by 6 bases and J by 0 bases, with 10 bases left in between. The CDR3 consists of 15 residues.

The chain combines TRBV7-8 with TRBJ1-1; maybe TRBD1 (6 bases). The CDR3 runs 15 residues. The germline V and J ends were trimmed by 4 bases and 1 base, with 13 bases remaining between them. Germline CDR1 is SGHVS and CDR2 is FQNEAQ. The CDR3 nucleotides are TGTGCCAGCAGCTCCTTACAGGGTTGGAACACTGAAGCTTTCTTT. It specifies CASSSLQGWNTEAFF.

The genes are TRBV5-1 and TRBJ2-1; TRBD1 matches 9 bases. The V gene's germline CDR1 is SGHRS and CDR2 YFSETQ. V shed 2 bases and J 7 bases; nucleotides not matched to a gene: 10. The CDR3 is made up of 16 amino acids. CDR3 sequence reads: CASSFSGDRVGNEQFF. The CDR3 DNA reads TGCGCCAGCAGCTTTTCCGGGGACAGGGTAGGGAATGAGCAGTTCTTC.

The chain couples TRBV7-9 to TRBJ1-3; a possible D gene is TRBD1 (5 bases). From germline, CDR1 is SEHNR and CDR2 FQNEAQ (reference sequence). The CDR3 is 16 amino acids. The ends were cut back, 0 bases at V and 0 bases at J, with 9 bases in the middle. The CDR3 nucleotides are TGTGCCAGCAGCTTAGCATCGGGGGACTCTGGAAACACCATATATTTT. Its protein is CASSLASGDSGNTIYF.

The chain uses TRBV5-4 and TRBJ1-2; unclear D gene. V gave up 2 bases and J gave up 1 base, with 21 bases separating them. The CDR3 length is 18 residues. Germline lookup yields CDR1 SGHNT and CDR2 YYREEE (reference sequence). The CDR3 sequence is CASSLRRGSRILNYGYTF. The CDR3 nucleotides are TGTGCCAGCAGCTTACGCCGTGGCAGCAGAATACTTAACTATGGCTACACCTTC.

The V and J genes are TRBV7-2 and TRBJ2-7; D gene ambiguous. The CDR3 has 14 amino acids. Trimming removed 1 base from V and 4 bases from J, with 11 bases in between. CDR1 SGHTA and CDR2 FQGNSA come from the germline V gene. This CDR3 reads CASSLGGGPYEQYF. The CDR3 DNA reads TGTGCCAGCAGCTTAGGGGGTGGGCCATACGAGCAGTACTTC.

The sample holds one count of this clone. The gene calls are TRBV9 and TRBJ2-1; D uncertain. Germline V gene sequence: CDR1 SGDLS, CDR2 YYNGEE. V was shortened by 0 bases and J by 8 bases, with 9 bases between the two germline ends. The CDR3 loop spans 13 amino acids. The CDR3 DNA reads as TGTGCCAGCAGCGTAGGAGGCAAAGATGAGCAGTTCTTC. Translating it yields CASSVGGKDEQFF.

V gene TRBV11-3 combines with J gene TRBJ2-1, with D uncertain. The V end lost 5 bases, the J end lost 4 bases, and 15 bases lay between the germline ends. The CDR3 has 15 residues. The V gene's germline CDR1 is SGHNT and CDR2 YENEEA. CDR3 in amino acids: CASSPSRPTYNEQFF. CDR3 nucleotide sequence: TGTGCCAGCAGCCCGTCGCGGCCGACTTACAATGAGCAGTTCTTC.

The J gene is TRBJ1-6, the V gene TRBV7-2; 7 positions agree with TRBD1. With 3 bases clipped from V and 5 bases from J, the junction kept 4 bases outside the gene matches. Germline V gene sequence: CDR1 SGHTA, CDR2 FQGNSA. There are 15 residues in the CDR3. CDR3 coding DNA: TGTGCCAGCAGCTTCGGGACAGCGAATAATTCACCCCTCCACTTT. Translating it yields CASSFGTANNSPLHF.

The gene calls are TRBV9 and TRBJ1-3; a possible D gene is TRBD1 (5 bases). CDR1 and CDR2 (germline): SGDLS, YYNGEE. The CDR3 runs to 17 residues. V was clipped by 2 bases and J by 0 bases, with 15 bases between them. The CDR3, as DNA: TGTGCCAGCAGCGTGGGGGGTCTGGCCAACTCTGGAAACACCATATATTTT. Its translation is CASSVGGLANSGNTIYF.

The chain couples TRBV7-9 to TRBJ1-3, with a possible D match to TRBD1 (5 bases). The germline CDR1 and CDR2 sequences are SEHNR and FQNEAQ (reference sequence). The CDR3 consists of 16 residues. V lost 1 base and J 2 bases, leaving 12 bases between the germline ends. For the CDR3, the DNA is TGTGCCAGCAGCTTAGGTAGGCAGGGCACTGGAAACACCATATATTTT. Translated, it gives CASSLGRQGTGNTIYF.

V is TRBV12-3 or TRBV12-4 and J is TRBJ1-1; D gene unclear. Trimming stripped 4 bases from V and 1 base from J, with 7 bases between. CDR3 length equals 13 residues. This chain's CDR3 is CASSSGQNTEAFF. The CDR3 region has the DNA TGTGCCAGCAGTTCCGGCCAGAACACTGAAGCTTTCTTT.

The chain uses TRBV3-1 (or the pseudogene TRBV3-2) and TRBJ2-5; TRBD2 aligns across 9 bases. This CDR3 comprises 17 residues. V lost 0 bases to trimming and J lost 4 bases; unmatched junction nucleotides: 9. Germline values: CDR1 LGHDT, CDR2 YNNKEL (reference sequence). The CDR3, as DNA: TGTGCCAGCAGCCAAGATTTTGACGCGGGAGGGAGAGAGACCCAGTACTTC. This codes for CASSQDFDAGGRETQYF.

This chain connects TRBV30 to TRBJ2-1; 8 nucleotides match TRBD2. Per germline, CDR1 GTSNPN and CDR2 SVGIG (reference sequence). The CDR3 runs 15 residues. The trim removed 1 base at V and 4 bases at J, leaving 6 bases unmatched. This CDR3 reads CAWSGIAGTYNEQFF. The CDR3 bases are TGTGCCTGGAGTGGAATAGCGGGAACATACAATGAGCAGTTCTTC. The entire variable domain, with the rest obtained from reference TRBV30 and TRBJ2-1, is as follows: SQTIHQWPATLVQPVGSPLSLECTVEGTSNPNLYWYRQAAGRGLQLLFYSVGIGQISSEVPQNLSASRPQDRQFILSSKKLLLSDSGFYLCAWSGIAGTYNEQFFGPGTRLTVL.

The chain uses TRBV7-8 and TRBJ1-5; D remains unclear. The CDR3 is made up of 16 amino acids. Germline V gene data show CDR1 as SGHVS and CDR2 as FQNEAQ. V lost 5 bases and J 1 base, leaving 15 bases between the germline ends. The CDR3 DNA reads TGTGCCAGCAGCCGTACGGGGAGTGGAAGCAATCAGCCCCAGCATTTT. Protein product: CASSRTGSGSNQPQHF.

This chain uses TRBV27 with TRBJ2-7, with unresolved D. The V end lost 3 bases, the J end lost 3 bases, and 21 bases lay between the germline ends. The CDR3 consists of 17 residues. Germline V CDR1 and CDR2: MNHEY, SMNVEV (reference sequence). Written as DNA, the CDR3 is TGTGCCAGCAGTTTCCCTCGGCTGACGGCTGGCCTCTACGAGCAGTACTTC. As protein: CASSFPRLTAGLYEQYF.

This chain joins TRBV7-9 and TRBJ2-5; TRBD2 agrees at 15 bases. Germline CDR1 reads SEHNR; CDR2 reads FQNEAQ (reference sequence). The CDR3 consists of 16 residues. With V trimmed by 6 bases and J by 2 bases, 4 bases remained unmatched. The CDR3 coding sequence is TGTGCCAGCAGGCGGACTAGCGGGAGGGGTCAAGAGACCCAGTACTTC. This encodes CASRRTSGRGQETQYF.

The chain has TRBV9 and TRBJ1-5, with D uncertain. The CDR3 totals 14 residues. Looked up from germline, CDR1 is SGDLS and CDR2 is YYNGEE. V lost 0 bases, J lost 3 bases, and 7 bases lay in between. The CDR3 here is CASSVGGDNQPQHF. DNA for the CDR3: TGTGCCAGCAGCGTAGGAGGTGACAATCAGCCCCAGCATTTT.

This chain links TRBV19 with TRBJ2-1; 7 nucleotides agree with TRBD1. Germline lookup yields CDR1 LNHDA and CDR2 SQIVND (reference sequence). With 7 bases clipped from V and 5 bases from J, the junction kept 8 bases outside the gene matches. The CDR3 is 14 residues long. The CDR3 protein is CASKPGQTDNEQFF. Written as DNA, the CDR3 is TGTGCCAGTAAACCGGGACAGACCGACAATGAGCAGTTCTTC.